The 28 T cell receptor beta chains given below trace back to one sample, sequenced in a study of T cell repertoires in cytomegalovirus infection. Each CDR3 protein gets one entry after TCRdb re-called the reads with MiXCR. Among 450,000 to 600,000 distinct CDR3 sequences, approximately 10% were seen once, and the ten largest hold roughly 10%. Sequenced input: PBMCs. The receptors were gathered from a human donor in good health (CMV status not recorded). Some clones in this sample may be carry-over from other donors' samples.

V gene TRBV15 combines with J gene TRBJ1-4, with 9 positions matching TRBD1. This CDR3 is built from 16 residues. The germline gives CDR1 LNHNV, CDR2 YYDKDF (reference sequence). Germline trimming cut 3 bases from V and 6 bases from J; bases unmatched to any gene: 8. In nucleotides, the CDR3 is TGTGCCACCAGCAGTTTCCCGGGACAGGGAGATGAAAAACTGTTTTTT. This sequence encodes CATSSFPGQGDEKLFF.

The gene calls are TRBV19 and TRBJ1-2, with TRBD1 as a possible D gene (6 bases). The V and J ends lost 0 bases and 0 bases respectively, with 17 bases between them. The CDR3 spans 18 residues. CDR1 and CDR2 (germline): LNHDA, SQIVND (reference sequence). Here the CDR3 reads CASSIDQGLLDPNYGYTF. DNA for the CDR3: TGTGCCAGTAGTATAGACCAGGGGCTGCTCGATCCTAACTATGGCTACACCTTC.

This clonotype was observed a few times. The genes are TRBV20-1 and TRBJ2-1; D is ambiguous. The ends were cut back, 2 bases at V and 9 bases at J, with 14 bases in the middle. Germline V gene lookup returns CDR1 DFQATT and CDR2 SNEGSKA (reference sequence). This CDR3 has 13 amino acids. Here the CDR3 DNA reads TGCAGTGCTAGATTACCCGGCCCCGGTGAGCAGTTCTTC. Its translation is CSARLPGPGEQFF.

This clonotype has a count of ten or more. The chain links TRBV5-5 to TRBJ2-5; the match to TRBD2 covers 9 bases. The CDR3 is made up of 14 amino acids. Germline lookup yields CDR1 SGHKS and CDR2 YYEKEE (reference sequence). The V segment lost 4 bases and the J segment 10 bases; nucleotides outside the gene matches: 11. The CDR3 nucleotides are TGTGCCAGCAGCGTTAGCGGGGGAGGCGGTGGCCAGTACTTC. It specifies CASSVSGGGGGQYF.

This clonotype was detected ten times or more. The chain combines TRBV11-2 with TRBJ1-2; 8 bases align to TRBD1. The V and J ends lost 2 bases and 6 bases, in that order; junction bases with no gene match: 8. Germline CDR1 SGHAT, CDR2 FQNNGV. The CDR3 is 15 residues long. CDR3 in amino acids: CASSLIGQGVDGYTF. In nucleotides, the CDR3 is TGTGCCAGCAGCTTAATCGGACAGGGTGTAGATGGCTACACCTTC.

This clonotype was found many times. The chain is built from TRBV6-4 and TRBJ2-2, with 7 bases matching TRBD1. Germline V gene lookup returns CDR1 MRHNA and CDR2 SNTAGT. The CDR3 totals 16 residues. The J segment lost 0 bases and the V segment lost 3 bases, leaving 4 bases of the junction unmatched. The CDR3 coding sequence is TGTGCCAGCAGTGAACAGGGGAATACGAACACCGGGGAGCTGTTTTTT. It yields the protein CASSEQGNTNTGELFF.

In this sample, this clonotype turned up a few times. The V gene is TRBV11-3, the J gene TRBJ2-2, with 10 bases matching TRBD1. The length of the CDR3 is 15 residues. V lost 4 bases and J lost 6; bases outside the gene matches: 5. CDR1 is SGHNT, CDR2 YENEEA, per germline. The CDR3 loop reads CASSSRDRGSGELFF. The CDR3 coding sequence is TGTGCCAGCAGCTCCCGGGACAGGGGTTCCGGGGAGCTGTTTTTT.

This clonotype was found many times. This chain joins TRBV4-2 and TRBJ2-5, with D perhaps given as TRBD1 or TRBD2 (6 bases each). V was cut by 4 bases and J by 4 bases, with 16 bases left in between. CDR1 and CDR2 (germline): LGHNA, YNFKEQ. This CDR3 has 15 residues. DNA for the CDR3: TGTGCCAGCAGCCCCTACCCACAGGGAGGAGAGACCCAGTACTTC. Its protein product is CASSPYPQGGETQYF.

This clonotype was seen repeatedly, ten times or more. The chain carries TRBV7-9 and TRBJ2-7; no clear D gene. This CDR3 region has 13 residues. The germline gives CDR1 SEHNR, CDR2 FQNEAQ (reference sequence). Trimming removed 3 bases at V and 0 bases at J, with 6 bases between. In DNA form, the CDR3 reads TGTGCCAGCAGCTTGGCAGTCTCCTACGAGCAGTACTTC. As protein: CASSLAVSYEQYF.

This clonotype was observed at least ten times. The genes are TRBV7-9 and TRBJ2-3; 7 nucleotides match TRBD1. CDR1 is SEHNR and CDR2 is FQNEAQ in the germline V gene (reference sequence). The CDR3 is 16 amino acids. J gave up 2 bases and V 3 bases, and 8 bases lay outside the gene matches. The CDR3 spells CASSFTRQGSTDTQYF. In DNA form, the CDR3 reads TGTGCCAGCAGCTTCACCAGACAGGGTTCCACAGATACGCAGTATTTT.

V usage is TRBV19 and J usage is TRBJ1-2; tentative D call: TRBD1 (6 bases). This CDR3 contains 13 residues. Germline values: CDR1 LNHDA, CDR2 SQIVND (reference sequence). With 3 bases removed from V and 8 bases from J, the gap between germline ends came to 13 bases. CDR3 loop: CASSITGRFGYTF. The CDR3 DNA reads TGTGCCAGTAGTATTACAGGGAGATTCGGCTACACCTTC.

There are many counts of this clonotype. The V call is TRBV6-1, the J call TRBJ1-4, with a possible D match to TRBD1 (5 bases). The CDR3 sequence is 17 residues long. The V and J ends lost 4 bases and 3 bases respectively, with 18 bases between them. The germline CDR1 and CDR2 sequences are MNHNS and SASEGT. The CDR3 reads CASSVGPAYRANEKLFF. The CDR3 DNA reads TGTGCCAGCAGTGTGGGACCGGCGTATCGAGCTAATGAAAAACTGTTTTTT.

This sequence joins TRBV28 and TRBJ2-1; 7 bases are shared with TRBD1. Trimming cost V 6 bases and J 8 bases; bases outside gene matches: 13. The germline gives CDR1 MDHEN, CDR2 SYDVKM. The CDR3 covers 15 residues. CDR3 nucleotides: TGTGCCAGCAGGGATCGGATAGGGGGCAAGGATGAGCAGTTCTTC. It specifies CASRDRIGGKDEQFF.

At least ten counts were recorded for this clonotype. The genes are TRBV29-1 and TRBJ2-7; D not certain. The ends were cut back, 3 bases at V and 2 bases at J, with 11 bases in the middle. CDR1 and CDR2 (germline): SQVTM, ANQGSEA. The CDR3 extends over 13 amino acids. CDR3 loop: CSVDIEGTYEQYF. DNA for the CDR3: TGCAGCGTTGACATTGAAGGGACCTACGAGCAGTACTTC.

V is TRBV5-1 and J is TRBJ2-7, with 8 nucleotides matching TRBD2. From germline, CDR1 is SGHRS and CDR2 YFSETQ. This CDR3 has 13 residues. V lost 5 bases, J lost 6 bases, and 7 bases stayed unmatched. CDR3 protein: CASSGAGDAEQYF. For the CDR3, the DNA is TGCGCCAGCAGTGGAGCGGGAGATGCCGAGCAGTACTTC.

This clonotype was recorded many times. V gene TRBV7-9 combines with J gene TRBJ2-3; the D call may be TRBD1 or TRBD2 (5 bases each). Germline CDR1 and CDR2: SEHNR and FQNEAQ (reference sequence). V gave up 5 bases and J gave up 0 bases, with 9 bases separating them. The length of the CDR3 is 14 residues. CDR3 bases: TGTGCCAGCAGCCGTTGGGACAGCACAGATACGCAGTATTTT. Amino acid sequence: CASSRWDSTDTQYF.

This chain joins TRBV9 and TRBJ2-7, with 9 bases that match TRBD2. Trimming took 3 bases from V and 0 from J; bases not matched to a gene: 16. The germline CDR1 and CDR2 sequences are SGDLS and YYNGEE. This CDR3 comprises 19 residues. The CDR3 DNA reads TGTGCCAGCAGCGCCGGCGGCGGGAGGGAATTACCGAGCTCCTACGAGCAGTACTTC. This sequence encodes CASSAGGGRELPSSYEQYF.

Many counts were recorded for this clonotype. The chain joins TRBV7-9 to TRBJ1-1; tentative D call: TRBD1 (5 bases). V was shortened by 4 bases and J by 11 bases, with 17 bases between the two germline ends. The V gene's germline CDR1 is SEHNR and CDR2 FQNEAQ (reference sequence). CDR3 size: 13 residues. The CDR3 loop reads CASSYQIGEEAFF. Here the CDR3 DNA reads TGTGCCAGCAGCTACCAAATAGGGGAAGAGGCTTTCTTT. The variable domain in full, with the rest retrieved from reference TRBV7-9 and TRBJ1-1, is DTGVSQNPRHKITKRGQNVTFRCDPISEHNRLYWYRQTLGQGPEFLTYFQNEAQLEKSRLLSDRFSAERPKGSFSTLEIQRTEQGDSAMYLCASSYQIGEEAFFGQGTRLTVV.

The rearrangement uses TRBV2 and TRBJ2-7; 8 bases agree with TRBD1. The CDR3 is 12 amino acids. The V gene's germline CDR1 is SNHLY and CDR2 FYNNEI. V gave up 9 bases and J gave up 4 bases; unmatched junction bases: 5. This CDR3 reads CASRTGPYEQYF. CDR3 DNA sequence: TGTGCCAGTAGGACAGGGCCGTACGAGCAGTACTTC. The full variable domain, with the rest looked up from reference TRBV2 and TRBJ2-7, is EPEVTQTPSHQVTQMGQEVILRCVPISNHLYFYWYRQILGQKVEFLVSFYNNEISEKSEIFDDQFSVERPDGSNFTLKIRSTKLEDSAMYFCASRTGPYEQYFGPGTRLTVT.

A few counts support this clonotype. CDR3 region: CASSFGGDNNEKLFF. The CDR3 DNA sequence: TGTGCCAGCAGTTTTGGAGGGGACAACAATGAAAAACTGTTTTTT. This chain uses TRBV28 with TRBJ1-4; D might be TRBD1 (6 bases). Germline CDR1 MDHEN, CDR2 SYDVKM. Trimming took off 3 bases at V and 5 bases at J, with 13 bases between the two ends. CDR3 length: 15 residues.

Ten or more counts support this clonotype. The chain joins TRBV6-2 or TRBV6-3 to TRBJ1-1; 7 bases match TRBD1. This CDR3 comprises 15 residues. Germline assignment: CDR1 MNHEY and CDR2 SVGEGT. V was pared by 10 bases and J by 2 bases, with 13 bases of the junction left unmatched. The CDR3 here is CAIPEGGGENTEAFF. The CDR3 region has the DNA TGTGCCATCCCAGAGGGAGGGGGCGAAAACACTGAAGCTTTCTTT.

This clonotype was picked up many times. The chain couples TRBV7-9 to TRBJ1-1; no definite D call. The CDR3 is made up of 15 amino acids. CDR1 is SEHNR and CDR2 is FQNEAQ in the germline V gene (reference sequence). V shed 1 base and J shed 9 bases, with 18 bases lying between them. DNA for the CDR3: TGTGCCAGCAGCTTAGAAGCAGTTTCCCGCTCCAAAGCTTTCTTT. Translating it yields CASSLEAVSRSKAFF.

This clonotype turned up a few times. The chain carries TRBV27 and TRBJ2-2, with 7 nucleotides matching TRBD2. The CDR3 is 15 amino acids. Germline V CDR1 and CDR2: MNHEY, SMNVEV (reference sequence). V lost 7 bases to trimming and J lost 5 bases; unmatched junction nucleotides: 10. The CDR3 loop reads CASTAGLTSTGELFF. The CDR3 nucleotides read TGTGCCAGCACTGCGGGACTAACGTCAACCGGGGAGCTGTTTTTT.

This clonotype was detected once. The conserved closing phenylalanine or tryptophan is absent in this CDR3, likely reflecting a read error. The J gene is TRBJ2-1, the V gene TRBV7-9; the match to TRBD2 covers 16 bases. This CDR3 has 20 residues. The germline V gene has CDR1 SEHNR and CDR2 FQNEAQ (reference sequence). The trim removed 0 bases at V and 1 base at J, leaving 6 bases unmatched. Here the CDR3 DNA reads TGTGCCAGCAGCTTAGCGTCGGGGACTAGCGGGGGGGTTTCCTACAATGAGCAGTTCCTC. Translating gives CASSLASGTSGGVSYNEQFL.

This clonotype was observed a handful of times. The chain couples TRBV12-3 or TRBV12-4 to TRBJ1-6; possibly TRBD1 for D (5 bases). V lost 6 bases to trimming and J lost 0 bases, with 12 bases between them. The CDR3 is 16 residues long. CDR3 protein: CASRSGRSSYNSPLHF. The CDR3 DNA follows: TGTGCCAGCAGGTCGGGACGGAGCTCCTATAATTCACCCCTCCACTTT.

As DNA, the CDR3 is TGTGCCAGCGGTCCCGGGACAGGGGTGATAGCCAAAAACATTCAGTACTTC. Translation: CASGPGTGVIAKNIQYF. The chain is built from TRBV19 and TRBJ2-4, with 10 bases that match TRBD1. The CDR3 runs to 17 residues. V shed 9 bases and J 0 bases; nucleotides not matched to a gene: 11. Germline assignment: CDR1 LNHDA and CDR2 SQIVND (reference sequence).

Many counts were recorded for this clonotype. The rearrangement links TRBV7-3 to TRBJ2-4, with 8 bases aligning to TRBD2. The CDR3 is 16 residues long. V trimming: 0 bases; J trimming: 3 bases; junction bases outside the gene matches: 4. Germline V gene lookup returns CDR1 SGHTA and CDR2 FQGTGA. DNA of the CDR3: TGTGCCAGCAGCTTAACAGCGGGAGCATACAAAAACATTCAGTACTTC. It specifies CASSLTAGAYKNIQYF. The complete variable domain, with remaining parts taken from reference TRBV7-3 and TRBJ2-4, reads GAGVSQTPSNKVTEKGKYVELRCDPISGHTALYWYRQSLGQGPEFLIYFQGTGAADDSGLPNDRFFAVRPEGSVSTLKIQRTERGDSAVYLCASSLTAGAYKNIQYFGAGTRLSVL.

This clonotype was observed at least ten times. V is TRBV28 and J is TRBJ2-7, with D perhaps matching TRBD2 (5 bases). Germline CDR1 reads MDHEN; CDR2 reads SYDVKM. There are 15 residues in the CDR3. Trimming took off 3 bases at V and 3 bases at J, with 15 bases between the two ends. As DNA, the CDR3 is TGTGCCAGCAGTTTGGTGAGGGCTTCCCTCTACGAGCAGTACTTC. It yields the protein CASSLVRASLYEQYF.